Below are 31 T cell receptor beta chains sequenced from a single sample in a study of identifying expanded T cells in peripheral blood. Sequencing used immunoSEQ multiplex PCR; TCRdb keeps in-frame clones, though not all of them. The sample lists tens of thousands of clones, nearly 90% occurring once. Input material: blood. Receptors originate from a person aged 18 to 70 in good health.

The CDR3 spells CASSPTPGTGSNQPQHF. In DNA, the CDR3 is TGCGCCAGCAGCCCTACCCCCGGGACCGGTAGCAATCAGCCCCAGCATTTT. V and J are TRBV4-1 and TRBJ1-5; possibly TRBD1 for D (5 bases). Germline CDR1 is MGHRA and CDR2 is YSYEKL. The CDR3 length is 17 residues. Trimming pared 4 bases from V and 0 bases from J, leaving 16 bases between.

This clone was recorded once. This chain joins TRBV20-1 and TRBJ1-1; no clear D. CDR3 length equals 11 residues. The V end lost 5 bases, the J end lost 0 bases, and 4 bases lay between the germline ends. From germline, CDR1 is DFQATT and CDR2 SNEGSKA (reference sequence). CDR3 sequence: CSAGLNTEAFF. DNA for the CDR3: TGCAGTGCTGGGCTGAACACTGAAGCTTTCTTT.

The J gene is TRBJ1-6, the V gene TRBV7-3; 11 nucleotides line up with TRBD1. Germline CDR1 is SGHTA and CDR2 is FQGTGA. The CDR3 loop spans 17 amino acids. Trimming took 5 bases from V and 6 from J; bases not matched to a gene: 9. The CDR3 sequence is CASSRTGGGIGNSPLHF. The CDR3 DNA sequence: TGTGCCAGCAGCCGGACAGGGGGCGGAATTGGTAATTCACCCCTCCACTTT. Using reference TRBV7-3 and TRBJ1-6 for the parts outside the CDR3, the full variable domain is GAGVSQTPSNKVTEKGKYVELRCDPISGHTALYWYRQSLGQGPEFLIYFQGTGAADDSGLPNDRFFAVRPEGSVSTLKIQRTERGDSAVYLCASSRTGGGIGNSPLHFGNGTRLTVT.

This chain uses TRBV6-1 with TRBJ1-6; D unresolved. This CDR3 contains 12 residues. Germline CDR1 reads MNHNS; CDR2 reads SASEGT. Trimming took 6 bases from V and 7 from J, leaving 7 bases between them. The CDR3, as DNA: TGTGCCAGCAGCCTACAGAATTCACCCCTCCACTTT. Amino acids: CASSLQNSPLHF.

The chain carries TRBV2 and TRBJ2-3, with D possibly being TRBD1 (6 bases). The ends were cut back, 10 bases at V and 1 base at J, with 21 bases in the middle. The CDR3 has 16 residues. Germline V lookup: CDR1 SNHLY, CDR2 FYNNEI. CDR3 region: CANQRQGIQGTDTQYF. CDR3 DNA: TGTGCCAACCAGCGTCAGGGGATTCAAGGCACAGATACGCAGTATTTT.

The CDR3 here is CASSLRLAGADTQYF. The CDR3 DNA is TGCGCCAGCAGCTTGCGACTAGCGGGAGCAGATACGCAGTATTTT. The chain is built from TRBV5-1 and TRBJ2-3, with 12 bases fitting TRBD2. V lost 1 base and J lost 4; bases outside the gene matches: 1. Looked up from germline, CDR1 is SGHRS and CDR2 is YFSETQ. The CDR3 extends over 15 amino acids.

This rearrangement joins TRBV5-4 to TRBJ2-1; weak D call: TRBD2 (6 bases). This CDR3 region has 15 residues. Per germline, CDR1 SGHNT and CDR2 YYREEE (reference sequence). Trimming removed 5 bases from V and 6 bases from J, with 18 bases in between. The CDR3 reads CASRARDPEGNEQFF. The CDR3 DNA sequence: TGTGCCAGCAGGGCCCGGGACCCGGAGGGCAATGAGCAGTTCTTC.

The CDR3 loop reads CASSLEVGQPQHF. CDR3 DNA sequence: TGTGCCAGCAGCTTGGAGGTCGGACAGCCCCAGCATTTT. The chain employs TRBV5-4 and TRBJ1-5; no definite D call. Trimming cost V 0 bases and J 7 bases, with 8 bases left between them. The germline V gene encodes CDR1 SGHNT and CDR2 YYREEE (reference sequence). This CDR3 contains 13 residues.

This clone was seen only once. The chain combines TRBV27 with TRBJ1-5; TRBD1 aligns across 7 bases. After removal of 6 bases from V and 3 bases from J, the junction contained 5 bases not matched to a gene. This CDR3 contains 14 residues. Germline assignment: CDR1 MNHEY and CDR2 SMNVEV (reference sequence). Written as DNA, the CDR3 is TGTGCCAGCAGCAGACAGGGCAACAATCAGCCCCAGCATTTT. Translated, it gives CASSRQGNNQPQHF.

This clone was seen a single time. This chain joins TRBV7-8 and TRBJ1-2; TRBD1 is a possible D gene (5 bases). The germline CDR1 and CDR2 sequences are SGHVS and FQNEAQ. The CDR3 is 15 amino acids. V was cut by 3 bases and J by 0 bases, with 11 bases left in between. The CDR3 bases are TGTGCCAGCAGCTTTCTGGACACCTCTAACTATGGCTACACCTTC. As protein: CASSFLDTSNYGYTF. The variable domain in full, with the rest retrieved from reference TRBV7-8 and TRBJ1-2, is GAGVSQSPRYKVAKRGQDVALRCDPISGHVSLFWYQQALGQGPEFLTYFQNEAQLDKSGLPSDRFFAERPEGSVSTLKIQRTQQEDSAVYLCASSFLDTSNYGYTFGSGTRLTVV.

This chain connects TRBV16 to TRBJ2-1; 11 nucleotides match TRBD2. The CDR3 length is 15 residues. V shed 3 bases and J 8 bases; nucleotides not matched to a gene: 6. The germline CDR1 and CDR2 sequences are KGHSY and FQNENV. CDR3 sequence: CASSQATSGIDEQFF. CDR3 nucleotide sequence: TGTGCCAGCAGCCAGGCGACTAGCGGGATCGATGAGCAGTTCTTC.

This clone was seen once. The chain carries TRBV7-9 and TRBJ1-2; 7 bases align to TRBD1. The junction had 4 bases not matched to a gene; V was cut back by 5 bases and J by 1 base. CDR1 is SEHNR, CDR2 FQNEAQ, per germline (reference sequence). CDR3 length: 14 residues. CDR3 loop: CASSARQGNYGYTF. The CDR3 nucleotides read TGTGCCAGCAGCGCCCGACAGGGTAACTATGGCTACACCTTC.

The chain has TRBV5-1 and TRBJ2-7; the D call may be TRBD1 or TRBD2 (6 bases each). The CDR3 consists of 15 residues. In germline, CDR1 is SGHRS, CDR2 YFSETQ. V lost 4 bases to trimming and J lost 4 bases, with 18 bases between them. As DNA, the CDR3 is TGCGCCAGCAGCGCTAGCCTGGGGGGCCCTTACGAGCAGTACTTC. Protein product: CASSASLGGPYEQYF. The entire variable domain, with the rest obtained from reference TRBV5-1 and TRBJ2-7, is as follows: KAGVTQTPRYLIKTRGQQVTLSCSPISGHRSVSWYQQTPGQGLQFLFEYFSETQRNKGNFPGRFSGRQFSNSRSEMNVSTLELGDSALYLCASSASLGGPYEQYFGPGTRLTVT.

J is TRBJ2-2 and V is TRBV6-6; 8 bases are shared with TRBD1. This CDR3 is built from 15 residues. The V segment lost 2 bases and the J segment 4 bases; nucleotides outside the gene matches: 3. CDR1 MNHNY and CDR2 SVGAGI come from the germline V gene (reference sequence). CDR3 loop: CASSYETGVTGELFF. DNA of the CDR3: TGTGCCAGCAGTTACGAGACAGGGGTCACCGGGGAGCTGTTTTTT.

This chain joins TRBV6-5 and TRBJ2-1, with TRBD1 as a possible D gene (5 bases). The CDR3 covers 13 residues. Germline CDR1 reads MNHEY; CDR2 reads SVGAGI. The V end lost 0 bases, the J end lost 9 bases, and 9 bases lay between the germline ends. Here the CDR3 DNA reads TGTGCCAGCAGTTACTCGGACATGACTGAGCAGTTCTTC. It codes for CASSYSDMTEQFF.

CDR3 in DNA: TGTGCCAGCTCGGGAGGTCGGGACAGGGGGCCTGGCTACACCTTC. Its translation is CASSGGRDRGPGYTF. The rearrangement links TRBV18 to TRBJ1-2; 12 bases map to TRBD1. Losses at the gene ends were 6 bases for V and 7 bases for J; bases not matched to a gene: 9. Germline CDR1 KGHSH, CDR2 LQKENI. The CDR3 runs to 15 residues.

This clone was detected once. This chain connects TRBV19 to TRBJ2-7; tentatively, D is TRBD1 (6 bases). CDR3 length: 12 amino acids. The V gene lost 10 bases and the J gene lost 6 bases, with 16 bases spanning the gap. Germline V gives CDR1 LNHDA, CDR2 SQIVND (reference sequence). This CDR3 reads CATSDRFVEQYF. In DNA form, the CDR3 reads TGTGCCACCAGCGACAGGTTCGTCGAGCAGTACTTC.

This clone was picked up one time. As DNA, the CDR3 is TGCGCCAGCAGCTTGGTCACGCTTAGCTCTGGGGCCAACGTCCTGACTTTC. This encodes CASSLVTLSSGANVLTF. J is TRBJ2-6 and V is TRBV5-1, with D hard to call. Germline values: CDR1 SGHRS, CDR2 YFSETQ. Deletions cut 0 bases from V and 0 bases from J, with 10 bases between. The CDR3 has 17 amino acids.

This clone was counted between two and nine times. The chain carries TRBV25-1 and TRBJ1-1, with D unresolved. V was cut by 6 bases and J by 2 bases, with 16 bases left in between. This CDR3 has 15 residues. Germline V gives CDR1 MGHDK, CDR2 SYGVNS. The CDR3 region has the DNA TGTGCCAGCAGGGCCTCCTCGCAGGTAAACACTGAAGCTTTCTTT. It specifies CASRASSQVNTEAFF.

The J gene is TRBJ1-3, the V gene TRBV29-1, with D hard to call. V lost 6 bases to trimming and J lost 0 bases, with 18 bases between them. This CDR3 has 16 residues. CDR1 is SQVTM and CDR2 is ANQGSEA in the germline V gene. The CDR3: CSVIVGLVSSGNTIYF. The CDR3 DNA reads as TGCAGCGTCATAGTTGGACTCGTTAGCTCTGGAAACACCATATATTTT.

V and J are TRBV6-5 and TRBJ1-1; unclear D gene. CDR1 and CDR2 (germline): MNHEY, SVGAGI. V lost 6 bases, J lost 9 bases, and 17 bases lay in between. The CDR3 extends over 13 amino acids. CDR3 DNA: TGTGCCAGCAGGAGCCGGGAGATACCCCAAGCTTTCTTT. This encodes CASRSREIPQAFF.

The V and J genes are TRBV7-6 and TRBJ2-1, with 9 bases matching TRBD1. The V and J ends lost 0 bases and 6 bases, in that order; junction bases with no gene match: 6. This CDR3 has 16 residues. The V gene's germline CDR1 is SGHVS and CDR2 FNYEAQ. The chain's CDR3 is CASSLAPGQGINEQFF. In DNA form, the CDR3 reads TGTGCCAGCAGCTTAGCGCCAGGACAGGGGATCAATGAGCAGTTCTTC.

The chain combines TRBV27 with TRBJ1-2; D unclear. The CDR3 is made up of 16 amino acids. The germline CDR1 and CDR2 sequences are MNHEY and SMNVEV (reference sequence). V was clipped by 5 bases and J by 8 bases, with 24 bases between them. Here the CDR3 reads CASSPQFEVPGLGYTF. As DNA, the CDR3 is TGTGCCAGCAGTCCCCAATTCGAGGTACCCGGGCTCGGCTACACCTTC.

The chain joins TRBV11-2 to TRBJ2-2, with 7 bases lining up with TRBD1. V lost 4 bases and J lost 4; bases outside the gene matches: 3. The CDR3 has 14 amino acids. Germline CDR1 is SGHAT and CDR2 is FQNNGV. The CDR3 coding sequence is TGTGCCAGCAGCTCGGCAGGGGGCACCGGGGAGCTGTTTTTT. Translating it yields CASSSAGGTGELFF. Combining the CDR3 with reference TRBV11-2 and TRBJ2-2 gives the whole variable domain EAGVAQSPRYKIIEKRQSVAFWCNPISGHATLYWYQQILGQGPKLLIQFQNNGVVDDSQLPKDRFSAERLKGVDSTLKIQPAKLEDSAVYLCASSSAGGTGELFFGEGSRLTVL.

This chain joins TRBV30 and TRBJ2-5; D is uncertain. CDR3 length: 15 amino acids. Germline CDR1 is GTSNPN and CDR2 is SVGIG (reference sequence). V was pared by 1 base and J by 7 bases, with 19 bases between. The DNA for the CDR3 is TGTGCCTGGAGTGCACACCCCTCAGTAGAGTCGACCCAGTACTTC. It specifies CAWSAHPSVESTQYF.

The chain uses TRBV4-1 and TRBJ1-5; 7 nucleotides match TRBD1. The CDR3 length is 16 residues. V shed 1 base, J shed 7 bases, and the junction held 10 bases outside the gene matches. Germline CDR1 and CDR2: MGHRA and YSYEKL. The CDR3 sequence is CASSQALLTGKQPQHF. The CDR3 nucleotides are TGCGCCAGCAGCCAAGCCTTATTGACAGGGAAGCAGCCCCAGCATTTT.

The CDR3 DNA follows: TGTGCCAGCACCCGAACTGTGGGGAACACTGAAGCTTTCTTT. This codes for CASTRTVGNTEAFF. V and J are TRBV6-6 and TRBJ1-1; no firm D call. V was pared by 7 bases and J by 1 base, with 13 bases between. The CDR3 contains 14 residues. Germline V gives CDR1 MNHNY, CDR2 SVGAGI (reference sequence).

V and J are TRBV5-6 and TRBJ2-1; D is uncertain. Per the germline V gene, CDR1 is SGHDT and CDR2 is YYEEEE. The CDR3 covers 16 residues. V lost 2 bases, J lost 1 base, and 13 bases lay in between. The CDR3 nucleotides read TGTGCCAGCAGCTTTTCTACCATGATATCCTACAATGAGCAGTTCTTC. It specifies CASSFSTMISYNEQFF.

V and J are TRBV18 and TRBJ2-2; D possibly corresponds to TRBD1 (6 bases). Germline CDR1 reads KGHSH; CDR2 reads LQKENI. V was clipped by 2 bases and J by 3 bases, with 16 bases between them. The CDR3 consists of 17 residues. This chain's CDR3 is CASSPAQGLPDTGELFF. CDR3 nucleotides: TGTGCCAGCTCACCAGCACAGGGCCTACCCGACACCGGGGAGCTGTTTTTT.

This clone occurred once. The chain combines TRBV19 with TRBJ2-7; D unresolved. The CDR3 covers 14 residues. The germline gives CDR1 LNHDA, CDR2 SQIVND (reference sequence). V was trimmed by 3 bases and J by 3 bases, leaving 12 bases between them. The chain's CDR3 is CASSIYGSNYEQYF. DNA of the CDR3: TGTGCCAGTAGTATCTATGGGTCCAACTACGAGCAGTACTTC.

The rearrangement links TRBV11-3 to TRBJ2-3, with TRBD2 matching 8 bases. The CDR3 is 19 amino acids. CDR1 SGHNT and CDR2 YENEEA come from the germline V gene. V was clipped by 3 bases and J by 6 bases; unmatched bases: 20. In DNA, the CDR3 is TGTGCCAGCAGCTTGGTGACGATTCCGGGACTAGAGAGCGGGGATACGCAGTATTTT. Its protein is CASSLVTIPGLESGDTQYF.